These 19 T cell receptor beta chains came from one sample sequenced in a study of cytomegalovirus exposure and HLA in healthy donors (dated by TCRdb to 2015 to 2018). The library came from the immunoSEQ multiplex PCR assay. For the multiplex PCR, a mixture combining 60 forward primers for TCR Vbeta segments and 13 reverse primers for TCR Jbeta segments was used. In TCRdb, the immuneACCESS table is reduced to in-frame sequences with V and J assigned. These tables do not hold every clone; where another copy was compared, an unresolved V gene accounts for under half, and the others remain unexplained. The sample includes about 200,000 clones, with about 80% observed a single time. Approximately 3.6% of the sample comes from the top ten. The sample comprised PBMCs. All receptors come from a man in his forties in good health and CMV-seropositive.

The V gene is TRBV10-2, the J gene TRBJ2-2; D is ambiguous. Trimming left V 8 bases short and J 3 bases short, with 16 bases between. Germline-derived CDR1 and CDR2 are WSHSY and SAAADI. The CDR3 consists of 15 residues. The CDR3 DNA is TGCGCCAGCGCAACCCAGGCCCCGGACACCGGGGAGCTGTTTTTT. It specifies CASATQAPDTGELFF.

V is TRBV2 and J is TRBJ2-1; tentatively, D is TRBD2 (6 bases). This CDR3 is 14 amino acids long. Germline V CDR1 and CDR2: SNHLY, FYNNEI. Between the trimmed V and J ends, which lost 6 bases and 4 bases, there was a span of 13 bases. CDR3 nucleotides: TGTGCCAGCAGGGGACTCAGGTTGTACAATGAGCAGTTCTTC. Translated: CASRGLRLYNEQFF.

This clone showed up just a few times. This chain connects TRBV7-2 to TRBJ2-5; 8 bases line up with TRBD1. The CDR3 spans 14 residues. V lost 5 bases and J lost 5; bases outside the gene matches: 7. Germline-derived CDR1 and CDR2 are SGHTA and FQGNSA. As DNA, the CDR3 is TGTGCCAGCAGCCTAGACAGGGGTAGGGAGACCCAGTACTTC. It specifies CASSLDRGRETQYF.

The rearrangement links TRBV6-6 to TRBJ1-5; D is perhaps TRBD1 (5 bases). V gave up 0 bases and J gave up 6 bases, with 15 bases separating them. The germline V gene encodes CDR1 MNHNY and CDR2 SVGAGI (reference sequence). The CDR3 spans 16 residues. CDR3 coding DNA: TGTGCCAGCAGTTACTCGGGTAGGGGTGGTCGTCAGCCCCAGCATTTT. Protein sequence: CASSYSGRGGRQPQHF.

V and J are TRBV5-4 and TRBJ1-1; D ambiguous. Germline V gene lookup returns CDR1 SGHNT and CDR2 YYREEE (reference sequence). With 4 bases removed from V and 5 bases from J, the gap between germline ends came to 12 bases. This CDR3 region has 13 residues. CDR3 residues: CASSLNPWTEAFF. CDR3 coding DNA: TGTGCCAGCAGCCTAAACCCGTGGACTGAAGCTTTCTTT.

The V and J genes are TRBV5-1 and TRBJ2-1; 11 bases are a match to TRBD2. Germline CDR1 is SGHRS and CDR2 is YFSETQ. V was clipped by 4 bases and J by 6 bases; unmatched bases: 6. This CDR3 spans 15 amino acids. CDR3 protein: CASSLGLAGINEQFF. Written as DNA, the CDR3 is TGCGCCAGCAGCCTCGGACTAGCGGGCATCAATGAGCAGTTCTTC. The variable domain in full, completed from reference TRBV5-1 and TRBJ2-1, reads KAGVTQTPRYLIKTRGQQVTLSCSPISGHRSVSWYQQTPGQGLQFLFEYFSETQRNKGNFPGRFSGRQFSNSRSEMNVSTLELGDSALYLCASSLGLAGINEQFFGPGTRLTVL.

The rearrangement joins TRBV6-1 to TRBJ1-2, with 9 positions matching TRBD1. The CDR3 length is 14 residues. The V segment lost 5 bases and the J segment 8 bases; nucleotides outside the gene matches: 9. CDR1 is MNHNS, CDR2 SASEGT, per germline. The CDR3 DNA follows: TGTGCCAGCAGTTCCCGGGACAGGGTACGAGGCTACACCTTC. This translates into CASSSRDRVRGYTF.

The gene calls are TRBV27 and TRBJ2-2; 7 bases agree with TRBD2. The junction had 3 bases not matched to a gene; V was cut back by 3 bases and J by 2 bases. Germline V lookup: CDR1 MNHEY, CDR2 SMNVEV (reference sequence). This CDR3 has 15 amino acids. CDR3 nucleotides: TGTGCCAGCAGTTTGGCGGGAGCCAACACCGGGGAGCTGTTTTTT. It yields the protein CASSLAGANTGELFF.

The chain has TRBV5-4 and TRBJ2-7, with D possibly matching TRBD2 (6 bases). This CDR3 is built from 16 residues. Trimming shortened V by 4 bases and J by 0 bases, and 17 bases separated the two germline ends. The germline V gene has CDR1 SGHNT and CDR2 YYREEE (reference sequence). CDR3 sequence reads: CASSPWASDRSYEQYF. For the CDR3, the DNA is TGTGCCAGCAGCCCCTGGGCTAGCGACCGCTCCTACGAGCAGTACTTC.

This sequence joins TRBV5-1 and TRBJ1-1, with D possibly matching TRBD1 (5 bases). V lost 3 bases and J 1 base, leaving 13 bases between the germline ends. The V gene's germline CDR1 is SGHRS and CDR2 YFSETQ. The CDR3 covers 15 residues. The CDR3 region is CASSSGGTANTEAFF. As DNA, the CDR3 is TGCGCCAGCAGCTCGGGGGGGACGGCGAACACTGAAGCTTTCTTT.

V is TRBV19 and J is TRBJ1-2, with 8 bases matching TRBD1. The germline V gene encodes CDR1 LNHDA and CDR2 SQIVND (reference sequence). The length of the CDR3 is 17 residues. After removal of 6 bases from V and 4 bases from J, the junction contained 16 bases not matched to a gene. The CDR3 loop reads CASRPRLDRVPLYGYTF. The CDR3 DNA follows: TGTGCCAGTAGACCCAGGTTGGACAGGGTCCCTCTCTATGGCTACACCTTC.

The chain combines TRBV7-2 with TRBJ1-5; 8 bases match TRBD1. The CDR3 length is 15 residues. After removal of 3 bases from V and 6 bases from J, the junction contained 7 bases not matched to a gene. Germline lookup yields CDR1 SGHTA and CDR2 FQGNSA. The CDR3 nucleotides read TGTGCCAGCAGCTTCTCATCAGGGGGCTTTCAGCCCCAGCATTTT. Encoded protein: CASSFSSGGFQPQHF.

CDR3 loop: CASRGANYGYTF. The CDR3 DNA sequence: TGTGCCAGTAGAGGGGCAAACTATGGCTACACCTTC. J is TRBJ1-2 and V is TRBV19; perhaps TRBD1 as D (5 bases). The CDR3 runs 12 residues. Between the trimmed V and J ends, which lost 6 bases and 2 bases, there was a span of 7 bases. CDR1 LNHDA and CDR2 SQIVND come from the germline V gene (reference sequence). The complete variable domain, with remaining parts taken from reference TRBV19 and TRBJ1-2, reads DGGITQSPKYLFRKEGQNVTLSCEQNLNHDAMYWYRQDPGQGLRLIYYSQIVNDFQKGDIAEGYSVSREKKESFPLTVTSAQKNPTAFYLCASRGANYGYTFGSGTRLTVV.

In the case of this clone: Other nucleotide sequences in the sample specify the same CDR3. The rearrangement joins TRBV5-1 to TRBJ1-6; 9 bases match TRBD1. V dropped 4 bases and J dropped 7; count of bases not matched to a gene: 3. The CDR3 consists of 14 residues. Looked up from germline, CDR1 is SGHRS and CDR2 is YFSETQ. This chain's CDR3 is CASSRGQGNSPLHF. The CDR3 DNA reads as TGCGCCAGCAGCCGGGGACAGGGCAATTCACCCCTCCACTTT.

Comments on this clone: Germline and junction disagree at one end, which may indicate a read error. The rearrangement joins TRBV6-5 to TRBJ1-1; no clear D gene. This CDR3 region has 12 residues. Germline CDR1 reads MNHEY; CDR2 reads SVGAGI. In DNA form, the CDR3 reads TGTGCCAGCAGTGAAAGTCCGATAAGAGTGATCTTT. This gives the protein CASSESPIRVIF.

The chain combines TRBV19 with TRBJ2-5; the match to TRBD2 covers 9 bases. CDR3 size: 15 residues. The ends lost 5 bases at V and 2 bases at J; junction bases unmatched: 6. Germline assignment: CDR1 LNHDA and CDR2 SQIVND (reference sequence). The CDR3 loop is CASSGVAGEQETQYF. CDR3 DNA sequence: TGTGCCAGTAGTGGGGTAGCGGGGGAGCAAGAGACCCAGTACTTC.

The rearrangement joins TRBV6-6 to TRBJ2-3; 8 bases are shared with TRBD2. The CDR3 is 14 residues long. Germline assignment: CDR1 MNHNY and CDR2 SVGAGI (reference sequence). With 10 bases clipped from V and 5 bases from J, the junction kept 11 bases outside the gene matches. CDR3 sequence reads: CATQRAGAGDTQYF. The CDR3 nucleotides read TGTGCCACGCAAAGAGCGGGAGCAGGAGATACGCAGTATTTT.

The chain carries TRBV5-1 and TRBJ2-7, with 8 bases that match TRBD1. This CDR3 has 16 amino acids. Germline CDR1 SGHRS, CDR2 YFSETQ. Unmatched junction bases numbered 13, after V lost 4 bases and J lost 4 bases. The CDR3 region has the DNA TGCGCCAGCAGCCCCCAGGTCGCAGGGGGCGGATACGAGCAGTACTTC. This encodes CASSPQVAGGGYEQYF. Full variable domain (missing parts from reference TRBV5-1 and TRBJ2-7): KAGVTQTPRYLIKTRGQQVTLSCSPISGHRSVSWYQQTPGQGLQFLFEYFSETQRNKGNFPGRFSGRQFSNSRSEMNVSTLELGDSALYLCASSPQVAGGGYEQYFGPGTRLTVT.

The CDR3, as DNA: TGCGCCAGCAGCCAAGCGTCAACAGGCGCAAAAGGTCAGCCCCAGCATTTT. Protein: CASSQASTGAKGQPQHF. The chain carries TRBV4-1 and TRBJ1-5, with a tentative D call TRBD1 (5 bases). CDR3 length equals 17 residues. Germline V lookup: CDR1 MGHRA, CDR2 YSYEKL. V lost 1 base, J lost 6 bases, and 19 bases lay in between.